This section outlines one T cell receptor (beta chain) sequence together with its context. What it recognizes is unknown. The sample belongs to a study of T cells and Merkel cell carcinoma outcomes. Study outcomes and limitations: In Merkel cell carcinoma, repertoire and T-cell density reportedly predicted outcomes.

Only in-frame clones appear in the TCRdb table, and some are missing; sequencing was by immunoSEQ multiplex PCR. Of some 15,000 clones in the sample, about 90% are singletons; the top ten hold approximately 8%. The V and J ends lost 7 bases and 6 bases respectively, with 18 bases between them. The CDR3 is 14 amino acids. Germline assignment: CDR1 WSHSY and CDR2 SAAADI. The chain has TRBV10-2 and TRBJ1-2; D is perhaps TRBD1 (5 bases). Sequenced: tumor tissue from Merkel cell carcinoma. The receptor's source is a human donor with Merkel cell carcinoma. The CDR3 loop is CASTTGDSGHGYTF. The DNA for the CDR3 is TGCGCCAGCACGACCGGCGACAGTGGTCATGGCTACACCTTC.